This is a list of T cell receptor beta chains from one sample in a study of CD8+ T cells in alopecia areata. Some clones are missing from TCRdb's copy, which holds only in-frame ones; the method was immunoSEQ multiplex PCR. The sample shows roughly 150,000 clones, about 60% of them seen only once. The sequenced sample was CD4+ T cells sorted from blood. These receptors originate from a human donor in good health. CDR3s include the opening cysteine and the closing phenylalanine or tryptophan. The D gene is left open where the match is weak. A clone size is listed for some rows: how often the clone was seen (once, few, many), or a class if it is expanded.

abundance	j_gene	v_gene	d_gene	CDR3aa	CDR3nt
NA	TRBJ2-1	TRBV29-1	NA	CSVGSLEQFF	TGCAGCGTTGGGAGTTTAGAGCAGTTCTTC
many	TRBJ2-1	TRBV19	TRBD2	CASMRLAGGEQFF	TGTGCCAGTATGAGACTAGCGGGAGGTGAGCAGTTCTTC
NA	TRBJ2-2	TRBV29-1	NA	CSVGGTGELFF	TGCAGCGTTGGCGGAACCGGGGAGCTGTTTTTT
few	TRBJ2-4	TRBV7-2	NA	CASSLKVIQYF	TGTGCCAGCAGCTTGAAGGTTATTCAGTACTTC
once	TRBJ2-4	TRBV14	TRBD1	CASSQGRTGVKNIQYF	TGTGCCAGCAGCCAAGGGAGGACAGGGGTCAAAAACATTCAGTACTTC
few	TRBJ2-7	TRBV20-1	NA	CSALGGYEQYF	TGCAGTGCCCTGGGGGGCTACGAGCAGTACTTC
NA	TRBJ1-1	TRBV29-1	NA	CSVRELMNTEAFF	TGCAGCGTGCGAGAGCTGATGAACACTGAAGCTTTCTTT
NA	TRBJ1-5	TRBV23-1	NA	CASSQSGDQPQHF	TGCGCCAGCAGTCAATCGGGGGATCAGCCCCAGCATTTT
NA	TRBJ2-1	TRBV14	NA	CASSPLVGATTNEQFF	TGTGCCAGCAGCCCCCTCGTCGGAGCCACCACCAATGAGCAGTTCTTC
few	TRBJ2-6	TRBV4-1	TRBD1	CASGGYEGARANVLTF	TGCGCCAGCGGCGGGTACGAGGGGGCTCGGGCCAACGTCCTGACTTTC
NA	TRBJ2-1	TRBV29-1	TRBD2	CSEAGTGNEQFF	TGCAGCGAAGCGGGGACCGGCAATGAGCAGTTCTTC
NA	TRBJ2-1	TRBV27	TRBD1	CASSVRGYNEQFF	TGTGCCAGCAGTGTCAGGGGGTACAATGAGCAGTTCTTC
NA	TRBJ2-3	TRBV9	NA	CASSPLAGPSDTQYF	TGTGCCAGCAGCCCACTGGCGGGACCCTCAGATACGCAGTATTTT
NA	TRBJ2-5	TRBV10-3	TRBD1	CAISGYRGQETQYF	TGTGCCATCAGTGGATACAGGGGGCAAGAGACCCAGTACTTC
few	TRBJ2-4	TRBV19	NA	CASSIRDGNIQYF	TGTGCCAGTAGTATAAGGGATGGAAACATTCAGTACTTC
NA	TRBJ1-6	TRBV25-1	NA	CASSEYSSYNSPLHF	TGTGCCAGCAGTGAATACAGCTCCTATAATTCACCCCTCCACTTT
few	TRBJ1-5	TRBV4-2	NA	CASSQGGPLGRQPQHF	TGTGCCAGCAGCCAAGGCGGTCCCTTAGGGCGGCAGCCCCAGCATTTT
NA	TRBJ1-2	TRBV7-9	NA	CASSLEYYGYTF	TGTGCCAGCAGCCTAGAGTACTATGGCTACACCTTC
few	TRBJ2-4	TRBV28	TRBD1	CASSSAGQGLWF	TGTGCCAGCAGCTCTGCGGGACAGGGGCTGTGGTTC
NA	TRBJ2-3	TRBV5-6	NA	CANDRSTDTQYF	TGTGCCAACGACCGTAGCACAGATACGCAGTATTTT
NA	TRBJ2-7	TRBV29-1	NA	CSVRNHEQYF	TGCAGCGTCCGTAACCACGAGCAGTACTTC
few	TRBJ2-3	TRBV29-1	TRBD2	CSVDGGTTQYF	TGCAGCGTTGACGGGGGGACTACGCAGTATTTT
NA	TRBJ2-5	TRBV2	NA	CASTKEGETQYF	TGTGCCAGCACTAAAGAAGGAGAGACCCAGTACTTC
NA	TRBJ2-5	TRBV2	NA	CASSEAGGGETQYF	TGTGCCAGCAGTGAAGCCGGGGGTGGGGAGACCCAGTACTTC
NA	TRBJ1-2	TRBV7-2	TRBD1	CASSLGTVYGYTF	TGTGCCAGCAGCCTAGGGACAGTCTATGGCTACACCTTC
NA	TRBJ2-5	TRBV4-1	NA	CASSQGGPSQETQYF	TGCGCCAGCAGCCAAGGGGGACCGAGCCAAGAGACCCAGTACTTC
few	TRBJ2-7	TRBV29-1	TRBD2	CSVRASGLNEQYF	TGCAGCGTGAGGGCTAGCGGACTAAACGAGCAGTACTTC
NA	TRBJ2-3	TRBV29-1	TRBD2	CSVERGTSGRDTQYF	TGCAGCGTAGAACGGGGGACTAGCGGGAGAGATACGCAGTATTTT
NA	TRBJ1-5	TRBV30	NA	CAWSVRKDQPQHF	TGTGCCTGGAGTGTACGGAAAGATCAGCCCCAGCATTTT
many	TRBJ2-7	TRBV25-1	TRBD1	CASSPGTGAFREQYF	TGTGCCAGCAGTCCCGGGACAGGGGCTTTCCGAGAGCAGTACTTC
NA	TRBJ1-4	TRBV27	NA	CASSSGVWGEKLFF	TGTGCCAGCAGTTCAGGGGTGTGGGGTGAAAAACTGTTTTTT
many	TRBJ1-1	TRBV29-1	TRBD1	CSAQGDRVPEAFF	TGCAGCGCCCAAGGGGACAGGGTTCCTGAAGCTTTCTTT
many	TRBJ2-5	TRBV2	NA	CASSASSDRETQYF	TGTGCCAGCAGTGCCAGTAGCGATCGAGAGACCCAGTACTTC
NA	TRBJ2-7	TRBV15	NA	CATSRELVGNEQYF	TGTGCCACCAGCAGAGAATTGGTTGGAAACGAGCAGTACTTC
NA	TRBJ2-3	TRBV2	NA	CASLLGYRDTQYF	TGTGCCAGCTTACTAGGGTATAGAGATACGCAGTATTTT
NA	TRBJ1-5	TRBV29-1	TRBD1	CSVGQGTNQPQHF	TGCAGCGTGGGACAGGGGACCAATCAGCCCCAGCATTTT
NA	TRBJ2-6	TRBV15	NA	CATSSLPGANVLTF	TGTGCCACCAGCAGCCTGCCTGGGGCCAACGTCCTGACTTTC
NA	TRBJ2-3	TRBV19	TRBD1	CASRQGTFADTQYF	TGTGCCAGTAGACAGGGGACGTTCGCAGATACGCAGTATTTT
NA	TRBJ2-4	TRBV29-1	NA	CSVVDLNIQYF	TGCAGCGTTGTGGACCTCAACATTCAGTACTTC
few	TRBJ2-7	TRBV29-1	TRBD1	CSVGRGQREQYF	TGCAGCGTGGGCAGGGGGCAAAGGGAGCAGTACTTC
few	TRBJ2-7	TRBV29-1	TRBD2	CSVAPSGSYEQYF	TGCAGCGTTGCGCCTAGCGGGAGCTACGAGCAGTACTTC
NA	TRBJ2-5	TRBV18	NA	CASSPPNQETQYF	TGTGCCAGCTCACCACCCAACCAAGAGACCCAGTACTTC
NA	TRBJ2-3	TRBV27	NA	CASRIAVSTDTQYF	TGTGCCAGCAGGATAGCGGTTAGCACAGATACGCAGTATTTT
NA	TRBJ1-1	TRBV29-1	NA	CSPSSVNTEAFF	TGCAGCCCCTCTTCCGTGAACACTGAAGCTTTCTTT
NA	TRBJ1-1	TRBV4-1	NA	CASSQGRTEAFF	TGCGCCAGCAGCCAAGGACGGACTGAAGCTTTCTTT
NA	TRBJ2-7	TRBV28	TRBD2	CASSLWGSGGSYEQYF	TGTGCCAGCAGTTTGTGGGGTAGCGGGGGATCCTACGAGCAGTACTTC
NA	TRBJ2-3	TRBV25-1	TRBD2	CASSELAGDTDTQYF	TGTGCCAGCAGTGAACTAGCGGGAGACACAGATACGCAGTATTTT
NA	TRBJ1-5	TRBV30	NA	CAWSEGESQPQHF	TGTGCCTGGAGTGAGGGGGAAAGTCAGCCCCAGCATTTT
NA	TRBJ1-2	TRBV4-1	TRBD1	CASTGQGAYGYTF	TGCGCCAGCACGGGACAGGGGGCCTATGGCTACACCTTC
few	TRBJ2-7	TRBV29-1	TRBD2	CSSVGFGGNEQYF	TGCAGCAGTGTGGGCTTCGGGGGGAACGAGCAGTACTTC
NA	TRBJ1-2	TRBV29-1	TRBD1	CSVDGRTRGQGNHDGYGYTF	TGCAGCGTTGATGGGAGAACACGGGGACAGGGGAATCATGATGGGTATGGCTACACCTTC
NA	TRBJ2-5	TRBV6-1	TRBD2	CATRTSGTETQYF	TGTGCCACCAGGACTAGCGGGACTGAGACCCAGTACTTC
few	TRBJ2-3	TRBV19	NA	CASSTDPRDTQYF	TGTGCCAGTAGTACCGATCCGAGGGATACGCAGTATTTT
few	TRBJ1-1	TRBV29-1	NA	CSVVRTANTEAFF	TGCAGCGTTGTACGAACGGCGAACACTGAAGCTTTCTTT